A single sample is the source of the 17 T cell receptor beta chains below, sequenced in a study of beta chain features in type 1 diabetes. Reverse transcription of all isolated RNA meant that expressed TCRB transcripts were sequenced. Only in-frame clones appear in the TCRdb table, and some are missing; sequencing was by immunoSEQ multiplex PCR. The sample lists over 300,000 clones; roughly 8% were seen once. The specimen sequenced was central memory CD4+ T cells from blood. The receptors originated from a woman under 30 in good health.

This clone has a handful of counts. The chain joins TRBV18 to TRBJ2-4; D is unclear. Trimming removed 3 bases at V and 0 bases at J, with 12 bases between. The CDR3 is 16 amino acids. Germline values: CDR1 KGHSH, CDR2 LQKENI. CDR3 DNA sequence: TGTGCCAGCTCACCGAGGCAGGCGTTAGCCAAAAACATTCAGTACTTC. This sequence encodes CASSPRQALAKNIQYF.

This clone was counted between two and nine times. The V gene is TRBV28, the J gene TRBJ1-1; D ambiguous. V gave up 2 bases and J gave up 8 bases, with 9 bases separating them. Germline CDR1 is MDHEN and CDR2 is SYDVKM. The CDR3 contains 12 residues. The CDR3 region has the DNA TGTGCCAGCAGTTTAAATCCAGCCGAAGCTTTCTTT. Protein: CASSLNPAEAFF.

This chain uses TRBV5-1 with TRBJ2-7; 8 bases map to TRBD1. CDR3 length: 13 amino acids. V lost 4 bases and J lost 2; bases outside the gene matches: 2. From germline, CDR1 is SGHRS and CDR2 YFSETQ. The CDR3 here is CASSDRGPYEQYF. The CDR3 region has the DNA TGCGCCAGCAGCGACAGGGGTCCCTACGAGCAGTACTTC.

This clone was observed at least ten times. V usage is TRBV7-1 and J usage is TRBJ2-2, with 8 positions matching TRBD2. TRBV7-1 is an ORF for which the function is uncertain. This CDR3 region has 24 residues. The V segment lost 3 bases and the J segment 3 bases; nucleotides outside the gene matches: 30. CDR3 DNA sequence: TGTGCCAGCAGCTCCCGAGCCCAACTACGTGGCGGGAGGACTTTAGGGGAACACACCGGGGAGCTGTTTTTT. Translating it yields CASSSRAQLRGGRTLGEHTGELFF.

There are a few counts of this clone. The rearrangement joins TRBV4-2 to TRBJ2-1; 10 bases match TRBD2. There are 18 residues in the CDR3. The germline gives CDR1 LGHNA, CDR2 YNFKEQ. V dropped 0 bases and J dropped 6; count of bases not matched to a gene: 11. CDR3 in amino acids: CASSQDWSGRAFGNEQFF. As DNA, the CDR3 is TGTGCCAGCAGCCAAGATTGGAGCGGGAGGGCCTTTGGCAATGAGCAGTTCTTC.

Points on this clone: Additional DNA sequences in this sample encode the identical CDR3. V and J are TRBV27 and TRBJ2-7; D tentatively reads TRBD1 or TRBD2 (5 bases each). With 8 bases removed from V and 2 bases from J, the gap between germline ends came to 13 bases. CDR3 size: 13 residues. Germline assignment: CDR1 MNHEY and CDR2 SMNVEV (reference sequence). CDR3 residues: CASRRDQTYEQYF. The CDR3 DNA reads as TGTGCCAGCCGCCGGGACCAGACCTACGAGCAGTACTTC.

The chain employs TRBV28 and TRBJ2-7; TRBD2 agrees at 8 bases. The germline V gene has CDR1 MDHEN and CDR2 SYDVKM. The CDR3 runs 13 residues. J gave up 6 bases and V 6 bases, and 7 bases lay outside the gene matches. The CDR3 reads CASRSGSLFEQYF. CDR3 sequence (DNA): TGTGCCAGCAGGAGCGGGAGTCTGTTCGAGCAGTACTTC.

The chain uses TRBV28 and TRBJ2-7; D unclear. Germline V gene lookup returns CDR1 MDHEN and CDR2 SYDVKM. V was cut by 6 bases and J by 0 bases, with 9 bases left in between. CDR3 length: 13 residues. CDR3 nucleotide sequence: TGTGCCAGCAGAGTTTCTTCCTCCTACGAGCAGTACTTC. Its translation is CASRVSSSYEQYF. Complete variable domain (other parts from reference TRBV28 and TRBJ2-7): DVKVTQSSRYLVKRTGEKVFLECVQDMDHENMFWYRQDPGLGLRLIYFSYDVKMKEKGDIPEGYSVSREKKERFSLILESASTNQTSMYLCASRVSSSYEQYFGPGTRLTVT.

This chain links TRBV11-1 with TRBJ2-1; 7 positions agree with TRBD2. Germline V gene sequence: CDR1 SGHAT, CDR2 FQDESV (reference sequence). The CDR3 has 14 residues. With V trimmed by 0 bases and J by 7 bases, 3 bases remained unmatched. CDR3 protein: CASSLALGGNEQFF. The CDR3 bases are TGTGCCAGCAGCTTAGCGCTCGGGGGGAATGAGCAGTTCTTC.

This clone has a count of ten or more. The CDR3 DNA reads TGTGCCACGGGCAGCCACAGCTCCTACAATGAGCAGTTCTTC. Its translation is CATGSHSSYNEQFF. This chain connects TRBV7-9 to TRBJ2-1; D call uncertain. The CDR3 is 14 residues long. The germline V and J ends were trimmed by 10 bases and 0 bases, with 13 bases remaining between them. Germline assignment: CDR1 SEHNR and CDR2 FQNEAQ (reference sequence).

This clone has just a few counts. This chain joins TRBV6-6 and TRBJ1-1; 8 bases match TRBD1. Germline-derived CDR1 and CDR2 are MNHNY and SVGAGI (reference sequence). V shed 8 bases and J 3 bases; nucleotides not matched to a gene: 2. The CDR3 is 12 amino acids. CDR3 coding DNA: TGTGCCAGCTCACAGGGGGACACTGAAGCTTTCTTT. It encodes CASSQGDTEAFF.

The chain has TRBV6-6 and TRBJ1-2; D is possibly TRBD1 (5 bases). Germline values: CDR1 MNHNY, CDR2 SVGAGI (reference sequence). The CDR3 has 16 amino acids. Trimming pared 0 bases from V and 4 bases from J, leaving 15 bases between. The CDR3 loop is CASSYSTAGRGYGYTF. As DNA, the CDR3 is TGTGCCAGCAGTTACTCGACCGCAGGGCGGGGCTATGGCTACACCTTC.

In regard to this clone: This specimen includes other DNA sequences encoding the same CDR3. The V and J genes are TRBV7-3 and TRBJ2-3; D uncertain. This CDR3 spans 15 amino acids. V was pared by 2 bases and J by 3 bases, with 12 bases between. CDR1 and CDR2 (germline): SGHTA, FQGTGA. The chain's CDR3 is CASSLGGLGTDTQYF. CDR3 nucleotide sequence: TGTGCCAGCAGCTTAGGCGGATTAGGGACAGATACGCAGTATTTT.

This clone came up a few times. The genes are TRBV28 and TRBJ1-1; D ambiguous. V lost 8 bases and J lost 1, with 5 bases in between. The CDR3 sequence is 11 residues long. The germline V gene has CDR1 MDHEN and CDR2 SYDVKM. The CDR3 DNA reads as TGTGCCAGCCGGGAGAACACTGAAGCTTTCTTT. Translation: CASRENTEAFF. Full variable domain (missing parts from reference TRBV28 and TRBJ1-1): DVKVTQSSRYLVKRTGEKVFLECVQDMDHENMFWYRQDPGLGLRLIYFSYDVKMKEKGDIPEGYSVSREKKERFSLILESASTNQTSMYLCASRENTEAFFGQGTRLTVV.

The V gene is TRBV28, the J gene TRBJ1-5; 12 bases fit TRBD1. The J segment lost 6 bases and the V segment lost 3 bases, leaving 3 bases of the junction unmatched. The germline V gene has CDR1 MDHEN and CDR2 SYDVKM. This CDR3 has 15 amino acids. In nucleotides, the CDR3 is TGTGCCAGCAGTTTCCGGGACAGGGGGCTTCAGCCCCAGCATTTT. Its protein is CASSFRDRGLQPQHF.

This clone was detected many times. The genes are TRBV5-1 and TRBJ1-1; D gene unclear. The CDR3 sequence is 13 residues long. Trimming left V 3 bases short and J 1 base short, with 7 bases between. CDR1 is SGHRS, CDR2 YFSETQ, per germline. The DNA for the CDR3 is TGCGCCAGCAGCTCAGAAGGGAACACTGAAGCTTTCTTT. As protein: CASSSEGNTEAFF.

This clone has just a few counts. The V call is TRBV7-3, the J call TRBJ2-4; D is perhaps TRBD1 or TRBD2 (5 bases each). Trimming left V 5 bases short and J 0 bases short, with 20 bases between. This CDR3 has 18 amino acids. Looked up from germline, CDR1 is SGHTA and CDR2 is FQGTGA. The CDR3, as DNA: TGTGCCAGCAGCCCCCAGAGAGGTCGGGACCTAGCCAAAAACATTCAGTACTTC. Residues: CASSPQRGRDLAKNIQYF.